These T cell receptor beta chains were read from a single sample in a study of T cell responses to AZD1222 COVID-19 vaccine. Generated by immunoSEQ multiplex PCR, the TCRdb table keeps only in-frame clones and is missing some. The sample shows about 100,000 clones, approximately 90% of them seen only once. Specimen: peripheral blood, collected on day 0 of AZD1222 vaccination. The receptors originated from an adult in good health. CDR3s include the opening cysteine and the closing phenylalanine or tryptophan. A D gene is named only where the DNA matches it firmly. Where a row states a size, it is once, few, many or the class of an expanded clone; other rows omit it.

D | size | J | V | CDR3 | DNA
TRBD1 | NA | TRBJ1-4 | TRBV3-1/TRBV3-2 | CASSQEPQGGKKKLFF | TGTGCCAGCAGCCAAGAGCCACAGGGGGGGAAGAAAAAACTGTTTTTT
NA | NA | TRBJ2-3 | TRBV5-4 | CASSADLVQVTDTQYF | TGTGCCAGCAGCGCGGACCTAGTGCAGGTAACGGATACGCAGTATTTT
NA | NA | TRBJ1-6 | TRBV27 | CASSSSRGSNNSPLHF | TGTGCCAGCAGTTCCTCTAGGGGGTCAAATAATTCACCCCTCCACTTT
NA | NA | TRBJ1-5 | TRBV19 | CASSIGWGSENQPQHF | TGTGCCAGTAGTATAGGGTGGGGAAGTGAGAATCAGCCCCAGCATTTT
NA | NA | TRBJ1-3 | TRBV11-2 | CASSLIHLSGAGAGNTIYF | TGTGCCAGCAGCCTCATACATCTATCGGGGGCAGGGGCTGGAAACACCATATATTTT
NA | NA | TRBJ2-7 | TRBV20-1 | CSAYKTVEQYF | TGCAGTGCTTACAAAACCGTCGAGCAGTACTTC
TRBD2 | NA | TRBJ2-1 | TRBV3-1/TRBV3-2 | CASSRNSGGVSGSEQFF | TGTGCCAGCAGCCGAAATAGCGGGGGGGTGTCCGGGAGTGAGCAGTTCTTC
NA | NA | TRBJ1-6 | TRBV28 | CASSDTGLNSPLHF | TGTGCCAGCAGTGATACAGGGCTGAATTCACCCCTCCACTTT
NA | once | TRBJ1-1 | TRBV2 | CASSELGGMNTEAFF | TGTGCCAGCAGTGAATTGGGGGGAATGAACACTGAAGCTTTCTTT
NA | NA | TRBJ2-1 | TRBV27 | CASSLLQSGPRIDPEQFF | TGTGCCAGCAGTTTATTGCAGTCAGGACCCCGAATTGATCCTGAGCAGTTCTTC
NA | NA | TRBJ1-2 | TRBV10-2 | CASRSTPETNYGYTF | TGCGCCAGCAGGTCCACACCCGAGACTAACTATGGCTACACCTTC
NA | NA | TRBJ1-1 | TRBV27 | CASSLGMGRNTEAFF | TGTGCCAGCAGTTTGGGGATGGGGAGGAACACTGAAGCTTTCTTT
NA | NA | TRBJ1-1 | TRBV5-4 | CASSIGQGMNTEAFF | TGTGCCAGCAGCATCGGACAAGGGATGAACACTGAAGCTTTCTTT
NA | NA | TRBJ1-1 | TRBV11-3 | CASSFRDTGTEAFF | TGTGCCAGCAGCTTCAGGGATACCGGCACTGAAGCTTTCTTT
TRBD2 | once | TRBJ2-3 | TRBV6-5 | CASRGAGDTDTQYF | TGTGCCAGCCGAGGAGCGGGGGACACAGATACGCAGTATTTT
TRBD1 | NA | TRBJ1-5 | TRBV7-2 | CASSVQGSQPQHF | TGTGCCAGCAGCGTACAGGGGTCTCAGCCCCAGCATTTT
NA | NA | TRBJ2-3 | TRBV11-1 | CASSLSYDTQYF | TGTGCCAGCAGCCTAAGCTACGATACGCAGTATTTT
TRBD1 | NA | TRBJ1-2 | TRBV7-9 | CASSARSAGGGGYTF | TGTGCCAGCAGCGCTAGGTCCGCAGGGGGCGGAGGCTACACCTTC
TRBD1 | NA | TRBJ1-2 | TRBV6-5 | CASSTGQGYGYTF | TGTGCCAGCAGCACCGGACAGGGCTATGGCTACACCTTC
NA | NA | TRBJ2-7 | TRBV21-1 | CASSNHSGTSATYEQYF | TGTGCCAGCAGCAACCACTCCGGGACTAGCGCGACCTACGAGCAGTACTTC
NA | NA | TRBJ1-3 | TRBV12-3/TRBV12-4 | CASGTSGNTIYF | TGTGCCAGCGGAACCTCTGGAAACACCATATATTTT
NA | few | TRBJ1-6 | TRBV7-9 | CASSLVRQLNNSPLHF | TGTGCCAGCAGCTTAGTTCGACAGCTCAATAATTCACCCCTCCACTTT
NA | NA | TRBJ1-2 | TRBV20-1 | CSAPTARGYTF | TGCAGTGCACCGACGGCACGCGGCTACACCTTC
TRBD1 | NA | TRBJ1-1 | TRBV12-3/TRBV12-4 | CASSLPPGQRAFF | TGTGCCAGCAGTTTACCTCCGGGACAGAGGGCTTTCTTT
TRBD1 | NA | TRBJ1-2 | TRBV6-5 | CASSYGQGDGYTF | TGTGCCAGCAGTTATGGGCAGGGGGATGGCTACACCTTC
TRBD2 | NA | TRBJ2-3 | TRBV9 | CASSVGLAGGATDTQYF | TGTGCCAGCAGCGTGGGACTAGCGGGGGGTGCCACAGATACGCAGTATTTT
NA | NA | TRBJ1-3 | TRBV24-1 | CATSDPRLGNTIYF | TGTGCCACCAGTGACCCCCGGTTGGGAAACACCATATATTTT
TRBD1 | NA | TRBJ1-5 | TRBV29-1 | CSVGGGTGNLGNQPQHF | TGCAGCGTCGGGGGGGGGACAGGGAACCTGGGCAATCAGCCCCAGCATTTT
NA | few | TRBJ2-5 | TRBV20-1 | CSASSPYLRETQYF | TGCAGTGCTAGTTCTCCATACCTTCGGGAGACCCAGTACTTC
NA | NA | TRBJ2-7 | TRBV7-2 | CASSVAVSQPEQYF | TGTGCCAGCAGCGTCGCGGTCTCTCAGCCCGAGCAGTACTTC
NA | NA | TRBJ1-1 | TRBV28 | CASSQARNTEAFF | TGTGCCAGCAGCCAAGCAAGAAACACTGAAGCTTTCTTT
NA | NA | TRBJ2-1 | TRBV19 | CASSMAGEINEQFF | TGTGCCAGTAGTATGGCAGGGGAAATCAATGAGCAGTTCTTC
TRBD1 | NA | TRBJ1-5 | TRBV18 | CASSPVEGTGGVGNQPQHF | TGTGCCAGCTCACCGGTTGAAGGGACAGGGGGGGTCGGCAATCAGCCCCAGCATTTT
TRBD2 | NA | TRBJ2-1 | TRBV2 | CASTPQSGGGNEQFF | TGTGCCAGCACCCCCCAAAGCGGGGGGGGGAATGAGCAGTTCTTC
NA | NA | TRBJ1-2 | TRBV29-1 | CSVLANYGYTF | TGCAGCGTTCTGGCTAACTATGGCTACACCTTC
NA | NA | TRBJ1-5 | TRBV6-1 | CASSEASGWQPQHF | TGTGCCAGCAGTGAAGCCTCGGGTTGGCAGCCCCAGCATTTT
NA | NA | TRBJ1-2 | TRBV11-2 | CASSPRRDDGYTF | TGTGCCAGCAGCCCCCGGAGGGATGATGGCTACACCTTC
NA | NA | TRBJ2-2 | TRBV6-4 | CASSPDRSPRNTGELFF | TGTGCCAGCAGTCCAGACAGGTCCCCGCGCAACACCGGGGAGCTGTTTTTT